Listed here is a single TCR beta chain. The source of the sample is a study of cytomegalovirus exposure and HLA in healthy donors. Primers for the PCR totalled 60 Vbeta and 13 Jbeta. The table came from immunoSEQ multiplex PCR; TCRdb's copy has only in-frame clones and leaves some out. The table shows some 57,000 clones, with 70% occurring only once. The V end was cut by 4 bases, the J end by 8 bases, with 15 bases between. This CDR3 has 13 residues. Germline assignment: CDR1 SGHRS and CDR2 YFSETQ. What was sequenced was PBMCs. This chain uses TRBV5-1 with TRBJ1-1, with D possibly being TRBD1 (5 bases). This clonotype was sampled from a woman in her sixties in good health and CMV-seropositive. For the CDR3, the DNA is TGCGCCAGCAGCGGGGCGGTAACAGGAGAAGCTTTCTTT. It translates to CASSGAVTGEAFF.